This TCR beta chain was recorded in a study of CD8 T cells in Susac syndrome. The length of the CDR3 is 16 residues. V lost 0 bases to trimming and J lost 3 bases, with 13 bases between them. CDR1 is SGDLS, CDR2 YYNGEE, per germline. Sequencing of TCR beta covered CD8+ and CD4+ T cells obtained from blood. Bulk CD8+ and CD4+ cells came from magnetic negative isolation; CD8+ TEMRA by FACS. RNA in amounts of roughly 0.5 to 1 ug was reverse transcribed with random hexamers. Multiplex PCR with immunoSEQ amplified the TCR beta CDR3 across 54 Vbeta and 13 Jbeta. TCRdb ran MiXCR on the immunoSEQ multiplex PCR reads and lists one entry per CDR3 protein. The repertoire holds roughly 150,000 distinct CDR3 sequences, with over 85% as singletons.

Sample: CD8+ T cells from PBMCs. The clonotype originates from a human donor with multiple sclerosis. The chain employs TRBV9 and TRBJ2-1; D not certain. For the CDR3, the DNA is TGTGCCAGCAGCGTAGATGCGTCAGGCAGCTACAATGAGCAGTTCTTC. It encodes CASSVDASGSYNEQFF.